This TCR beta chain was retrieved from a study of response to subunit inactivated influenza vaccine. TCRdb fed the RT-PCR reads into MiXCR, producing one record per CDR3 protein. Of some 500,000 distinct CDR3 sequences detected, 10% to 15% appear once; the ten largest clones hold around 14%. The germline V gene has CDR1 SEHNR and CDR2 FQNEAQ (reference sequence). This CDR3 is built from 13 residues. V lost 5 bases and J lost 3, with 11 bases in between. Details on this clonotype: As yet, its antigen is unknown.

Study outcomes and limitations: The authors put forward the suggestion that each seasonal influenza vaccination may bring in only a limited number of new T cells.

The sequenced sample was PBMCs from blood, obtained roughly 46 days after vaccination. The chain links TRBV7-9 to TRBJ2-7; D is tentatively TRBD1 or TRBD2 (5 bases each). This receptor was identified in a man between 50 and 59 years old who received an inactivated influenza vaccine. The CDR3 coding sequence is TGTGCCAGCAGCATGGGACCTAACTACGAGCAGTACTTC. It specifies CASSMGPNYEQYF.